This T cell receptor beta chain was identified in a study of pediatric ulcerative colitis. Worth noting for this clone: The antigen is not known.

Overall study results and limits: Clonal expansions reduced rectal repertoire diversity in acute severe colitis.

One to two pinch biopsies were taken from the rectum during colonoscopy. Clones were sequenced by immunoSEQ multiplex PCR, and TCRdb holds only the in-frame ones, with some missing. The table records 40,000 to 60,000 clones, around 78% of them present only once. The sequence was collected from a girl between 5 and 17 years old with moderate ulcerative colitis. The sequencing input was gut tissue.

The CDR3 spells CASSLGLSSGGAKSEQFF. CDR3 coding DNA: TGCGCCAGCAGCTTGGGGCTGAGCAGCGGGGGGGCTAAGAGTGAGCAGTTCTTC. The V gene is TRBV5-1, the J gene TRBJ2-1; TRBD2 agrees at 10 bases. The CDR3 totals 18 residues. Germline V gene sequence: CDR1 SGHRS, CDR2 YFSETQ. V was pared by 0 bases and J by 9 bases, with 15 bases of the junction left unmatched.